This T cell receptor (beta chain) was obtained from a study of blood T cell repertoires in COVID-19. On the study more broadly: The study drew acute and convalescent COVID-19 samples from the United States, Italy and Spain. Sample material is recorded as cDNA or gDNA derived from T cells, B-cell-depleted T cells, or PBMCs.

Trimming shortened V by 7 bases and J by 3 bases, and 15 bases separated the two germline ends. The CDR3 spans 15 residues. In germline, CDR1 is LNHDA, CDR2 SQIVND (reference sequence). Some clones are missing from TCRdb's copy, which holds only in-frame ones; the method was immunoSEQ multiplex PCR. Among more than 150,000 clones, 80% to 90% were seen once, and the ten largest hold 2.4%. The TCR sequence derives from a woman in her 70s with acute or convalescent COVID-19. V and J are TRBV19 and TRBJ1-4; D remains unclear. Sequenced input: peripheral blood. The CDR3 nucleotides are TGTGCCAGTATTCCCTCGGTGCGGCCTAATGAAAAACTGTTTTTT. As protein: CASIPSVRPNEKLFF. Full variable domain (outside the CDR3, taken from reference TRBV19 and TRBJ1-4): DGGITQSPKYLFRKEGQNVTLSCEQNLNHDAMYWYRQDPGQGLRLIYYSQIVNDFQKGDIAEGYSVSREKKESFPLTVTSAQKNPTAFYLCASIPSVRPNEKLFFGSGTQLSVL.